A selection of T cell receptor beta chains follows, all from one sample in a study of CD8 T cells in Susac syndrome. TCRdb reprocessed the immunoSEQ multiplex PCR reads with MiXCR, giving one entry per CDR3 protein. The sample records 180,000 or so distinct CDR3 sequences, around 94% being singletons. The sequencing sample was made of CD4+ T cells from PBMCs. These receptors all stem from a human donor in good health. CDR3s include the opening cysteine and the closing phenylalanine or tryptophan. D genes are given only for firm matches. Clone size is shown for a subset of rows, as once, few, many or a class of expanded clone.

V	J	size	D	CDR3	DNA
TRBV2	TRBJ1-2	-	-	CASSARQDYYGYTF	TGTGCCAGCAGTGCCCGACAGGATTACTATGGCTACACCTTC
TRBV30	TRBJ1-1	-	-	CAWGRGYTEAFF	TGTGCCTGGGGACGGGGCTACACTGAAGCTTTCTTT
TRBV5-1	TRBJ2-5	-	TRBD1	CASSLLDRGETQYF	TGCGCCAGCAGCTTGTTAGACAGGGGGGAGACCCAGTACTTC
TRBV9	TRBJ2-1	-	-	CASSVAVGYNEQFF	TGTGCCAGCAGCGTAGCGGTCGGGTACAATGAGCAGTTCTTC
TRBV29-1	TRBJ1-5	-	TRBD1	CSVNTGTGGNQPQHF	TGCAGCGTGAACACCGGGACAGGGGGCAATCAGCCCCAGCATTTT
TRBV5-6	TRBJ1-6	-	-	CASSWAGTYNSPLHF	TGTGCCAGCAGCTGGGCCGGGACGTATAATTCACCCCTCCACTTT
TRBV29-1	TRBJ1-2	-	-	CSATGFYGYTF	TGCAGCGCCACAGGGTTCTATGGCTACACCTTC
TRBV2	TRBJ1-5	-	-	CASSERGEGQPQHF	TGTGCCAGCAGTGAACGGGGGGAGGGACAGCCCCAGCATTTT
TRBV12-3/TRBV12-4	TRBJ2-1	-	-	CASSGHVSHEQFF	TGTGCCAGCAGTGGACACGTAAGCCATGAGCAGTTCTTC
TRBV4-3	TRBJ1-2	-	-	CASSQAQTRIYGYTF	TGCGCCAGCAGCCAGGCCCAGACACGAATCTATGGCTACACCTTC
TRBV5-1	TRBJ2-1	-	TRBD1	CASSTGQGDEQFF	TGCGCCAGCAGCACCGGACAGGGCGATGAGCAGTTCTTC
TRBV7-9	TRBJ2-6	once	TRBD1	CASTRGTGRTGANVLTF	TGTGCCAGCACGAGAGGGACAGGACGAACTGGGGCCAACGTCCTGACTTTC
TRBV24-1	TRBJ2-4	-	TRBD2	CATSDPFGGADIQYF	TGTGCCACCAGTGACCCCTTCGGGGGGGCGGACATTCAGTACTTC
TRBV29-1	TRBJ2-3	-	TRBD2	CSAFPGGSDTQYF	TGCAGCGCCTTTCCGGGGGGGTCGGATACGCAGTATTTT
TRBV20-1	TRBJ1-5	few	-	CSARDRANQPQHF	TGCAGTGCTAGAGATCGGGCCAATCAGCCCCAGCATTTT
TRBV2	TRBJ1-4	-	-	CASSDQTTREKLFF	TGTGCCAGCAGCGACCAAACGACGCGTGAAAAACTGTTTTTT
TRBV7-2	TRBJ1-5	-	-	CASSATRGQPQHF	TGTGCCAGCAGTGCGACTCGCGGTCAGCCCCAGCATTTT
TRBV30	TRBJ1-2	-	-	CAWSIIQGSRGYTF	TGTGCCTGGAGTATCATACAGGGTTCACGAGGCTACACCTTC
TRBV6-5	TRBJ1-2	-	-	CASSYSSTGRVYYGYTF	TGTGCCAGCAGTTACTCGAGTACGGGCAGAGTCTATTATGGCTACACCTTC
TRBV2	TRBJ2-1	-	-	CASSETSYNEQFF	TGTGCCAGCAGTGAGACTAGTTACAATGAGCAGTTCTTC
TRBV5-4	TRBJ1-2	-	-	CASSSYDSGGYTF	TGTGCCAGCAGCTCTTACGACAGCGGCGGCTACACCTTC
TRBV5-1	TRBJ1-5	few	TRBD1	CASRQGDNQPQHF	TGCGCCAGCAGACAGGGGGACAATCAGCCCCAGCATTTT
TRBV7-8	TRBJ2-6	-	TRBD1	CASSLGAQGAAGANVLTF	TGTGCCAGCAGCTTAGGCGCACAGGGGGCCGCTGGGGCCAACGTCCTGACTTTC
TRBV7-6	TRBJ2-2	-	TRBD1	CASSLIPATGGGTGELFF	TGTGCCAGCAGCTTAATCCCCGCCACAGGGGGCGGGACCGGGGAGCTGTTTTTT
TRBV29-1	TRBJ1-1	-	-	CSVVQGLSTEAFF	TGCAGCGTTGTCCAGGGGCTGAGTACTGAAGCTTTCTTT
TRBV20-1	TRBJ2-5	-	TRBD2	CSLAGQEETQYF	TGCAGTCTAGCGGGGCAAGAAGAGACCCAGTACTTC
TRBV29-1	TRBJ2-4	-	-	CSVLPRQADGAKNIQYF	TGCAGCGTTCTTCCAAGACAGGCAGACGGGGCCAAAAACATTCAGTACTTC
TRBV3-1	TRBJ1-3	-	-	CASSPTSGNTIYF	TGTGCCAGCAGCCCCACTTCGGGAAACACCATATATTTT
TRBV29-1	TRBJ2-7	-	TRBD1	CSVGQIGYEQYF	TGCAGCGTGGGACAGATTGGCTACGAGCAGTACTTC
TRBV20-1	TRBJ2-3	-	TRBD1	CSARQGARADTQYF	TGCAGTGCTAGACAGGGGGCGCGGGCAGATACGCAGTATTTT
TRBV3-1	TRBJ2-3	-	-	CASSQDTSYGADTQYF	TGTGCCAGCAGCCAAGATACTAGCTATGGGGCAGATACGCAGTATTTT
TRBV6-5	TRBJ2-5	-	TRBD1	CASSRQGWTQYF	TGTGCCAGCAGTCGACAGGGTTGGACCCAGTACTTC
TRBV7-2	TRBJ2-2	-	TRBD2	CASSWRTSTGELFF	TGTGCCAGCAGCTGGAGGACTAGTACCGGGGAGCTGTTTTTT
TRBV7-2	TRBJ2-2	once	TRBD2	CASRVSGGSGELFF	TGTGCCAGCAGGGTTAGCGGGGGGTCCGGGGAGCTGTTTTTT
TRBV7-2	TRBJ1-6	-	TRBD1	CASSQGAGGDSPLHF	TGTGCCAGCAGCCAGGGGGCAGGGGGCGATTCACCCCTCCACTTT
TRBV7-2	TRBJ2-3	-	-	CASSTGGPDTQYF	TGTGCCAGCAGCACGGGGGGCCCTGACACGCAGTATTTT
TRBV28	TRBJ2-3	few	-	CASSLSRDTQYF	TGTGCCAGCAGTTTAAGCCGCGATACGCAGTATTTT
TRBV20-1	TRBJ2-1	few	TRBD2	CSASGGANEQFF	TGCAGTGCTAGCGGGGGGGCCAATGAGCAGTTCTTC
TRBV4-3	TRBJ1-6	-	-	CASSQDPGSNSPLHF	TGCGCCAGCAGCCAAGATCCAGGGAGCAATTCACCCCTCCACTTT
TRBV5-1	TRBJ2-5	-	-	CASRPGRQETQYF	TGCGCCAGCAGACCGGGACGTCAAGAGACCCAGTACTTC
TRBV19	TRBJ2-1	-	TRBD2	CASKGSGGGTEQFF	TGTGCCAGTAAGGGGAGCGGGGGGGGAACTGAGCAGTTCTTC
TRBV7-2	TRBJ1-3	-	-	CASSLDRSSTIYF	TGTGCCAGCAGCTTAGACCGGTCGAGCACCATATATTTT
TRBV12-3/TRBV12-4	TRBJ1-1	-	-	CASASSRDTEAFF	TGTGCCAGCGCATCGTCTAGGGACACTGAAGCTTTCTTT
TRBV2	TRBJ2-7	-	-	CASRELDRFYEQYF	TGTGCCAGCAGAGAATTAGACCGCTTCTACGAGCAGTACTTC
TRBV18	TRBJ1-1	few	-	CASSPAMNTEAFF	TGTGCCAGCTCACCGGCCATGAACACTGAAGCTTTCTTT
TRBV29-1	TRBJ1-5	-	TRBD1	CSVGGTENQPQHF	TGCAGCGTTGGTGGGACAGAGAATCAGCCCCAGCATTTT
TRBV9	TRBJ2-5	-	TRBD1	CASSAQTGGQETQYF	TGTGCCAGCAGCGCCCAGACAGGGGGACAAGAGACCCAGTACTTC
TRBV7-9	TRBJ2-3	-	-	CASSLSGDTQYF	TGTGCCAGCAGCTTATCGGGAGATACGCAGTATTTT
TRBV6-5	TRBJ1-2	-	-	CASSYSRGYGYTF	TGTGCCAGCAGTTACTCGAGGGGCTATGGCTACACCTTC
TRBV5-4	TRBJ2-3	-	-	CASSFWTGSTDTQYF	TGTGCCAGCAGTTTTTGGACGGGGAGCACAGATACGCAGTATTTT